This TCR beta chain was sequenced during a study of T cell repertoires in cytomegalovirus infection. Study information: CMV epitopes that were recently identified and HLA-C-restricted were used alongside well-studied HLA-B-restricted ones. CMV infection plus the matching HLA type was flagged by public TCR beta signatures.

MiXCR, run by TCRdb on the reads, gives a single entry per CDR3 protein. Of approximately 600,000 distinct CDR3 sequences listed, around two fifths are singletons. In regard to this clonotype: Its antigen is not identified.

V lost 6 bases and J lost 6, with 15 bases in between. The CDR3 is 14 amino acids. Per the germline V gene, CDR1 is MNHNY and CDR2 is SVGAGI (reference sequence). Sequenced here: cultured PBMCs, sampled from culture after CMV antigen stimulation. The receptor's source is a human donor in good health (CMV status not recorded). Some clones in this sample may be carry-over from other donors' samples. The J gene is TRBJ2-1, the V gene TRBV6-6; D might be TRBD1 or TRBD2, each matching 5 bases. CDR3 nucleotides: TGTGCCAGCAGGGAGTCGGGGCTGAGCAATGAGCAGTTCTTC. This codes for CASRESGLSNEQFF.